This T cell receptor (beta chain) was found in a study of T cell responses to AZD1222 COVID-19 vaccine. The method was immunoSEQ multiplex PCR; TCRdb's version includes in-frame clones alone and lacks a portion of them. This sample has some 150,000 clones; around 90% occur once, and the top ten carry approximately 5.6%. The CDR3 is 14 amino acids. From germline, CDR1 is LGHNA and CDR2 YNFKEQ. Trimming took 0 bases from V and 4 from J, leaving 10 bases between them. The rearrangement links TRBV4-2 to TRBJ2-7; D ambiguous. Material: peripheral blood, obtained 28 days after the second dose of the MenACWY control vaccine. The clonotype was recovered from an adult who received the MenACWY meningococcal vaccine as a control. CDR3 in DNA: TGTGCCAGCAGCCAAGACCCCGGAGAGTACGAGCAGTACTTC. This codes for CASSQDPGEYEQYF.